The following is a T cell receptor beta chain sequence with its context. These data belong to a study of blood T cell repertoires in COVID-19. Study-level information: COVID-19 samples from acute and convalescent phases originated in the United States, Italy and Spain. PBMCs, B-cell-depleted T cells, or T cells provided the cDNA or gDNA that made up the material.

Authors' methods: Amplification from reference gene primers served as the basis for estimated nucleated cell counts. The method was immunoSEQ multiplex PCR; TCRdb's version includes in-frame clones alone and lacks a portion of them. V and J calls and clone size are given by that table; D and trimming were obtained from the DNA. The table has roughly 250,000 clones, 86% seen once. The sequence came from a man aged 40-50 years who had recovered from COVID-19. The sequencing input was peripheral blood.

In DNA form, the CDR3 reads TGTGCCAGCAGCCAACCGGGACTCGGGGAGCTGTTTTTT. Translated: CASSQPGLGELFF. The chain couples TRBV3-1 (or the pseudogene TRBV3-2) to TRBJ2-2; D might be TRBD2 (6 bases). Germline assignment: CDR1 LGHDT and CDR2 YNNKEL (reference sequence). Trimming took 2 bases from V and 7 from J, leaving 8 bases between them. This CDR3 is 13 amino acids long.